Below are 20 T cell receptor beta chains sequenced from a single sample in a study of cytomegalovirus exposure and HLA in healthy donors. Primers for the PCR totalled 60 Vbeta and 13 Jbeta. Clones were sequenced by immunoSEQ multiplex PCR, and TCRdb holds only the in-frame ones, with some missing. The sample carries around 190,000 clones, roughly 80% recorded once. Material: PBMCs. Every receptor here comes from a middle-aged man in good health and CMV-seronegative.

The chain carries TRBV19 and TRBJ1-1; D call uncertain. Trimming removed 3 bases from V and 2 bases from J, with 10 bases in between. This CDR3 is built from 14 residues. Germline CDR1 LNHDA, CDR2 SQIVND (reference sequence). The CDR3 loop reads CASSIAAYNTEAFF. Here the CDR3 DNA reads TGTGCCAGTAGTATCGCGGCGTATAACACTGAAGCTTTCTTT.

V usage is TRBV7-2 and J usage is TRBJ2-7; 9 bases are a match to TRBD1. The CDR3 runs to 13 residues. J was trimmed by 6 bases and V by 3 bases; bases with no gene match: 3. Germline V lookup: CDR1 SGHTA, CDR2 FQGNSA. DNA of the CDR3: TGTGCCAGCAGCTTGGGACAGGGTGGCGAGCAGTACTTC. Its protein product is CASSLGQGGEQYF.

The chain carries TRBV6-5 and TRBJ1-1, with 10 bases aligning to TRBD1. Germline-derived CDR1 and CDR2 are MNHEY and SVGAGI. V lost 4 bases and J lost 5; bases outside the gene matches: 4. The CDR3 contains 14 residues. Written as DNA, the CDR3 is TGTGCCAGCAGTTGGGGACAGGGGATAACTGAAGCTTTCTTT. Translation: CASSWGQGITEAFF.

The V and J genes are TRBV7-3 and TRBJ1-2; D may be TRBD1 (5 bases). V lost 3 bases and J 5 bases, leaving 16 bases between the germline ends. Germline V gene data show CDR1 as SGHTA and CDR2 as FQGTGA. CDR3 length: 15 residues. The CDR3 sequence is CASSLGQGYKYGYTF. As DNA, the CDR3 is TGTGCCAGCAGCTTGGGGCAGGGATACAAGTATGGCTACACCTTC.

This chain joins TRBV12-5 and TRBJ1-3; tentatively, D is TRBD1 (5 bases). The CDR3 loop spans 15 amino acids. Trimming shortened V by 6 bases and J by 4 bases, and 16 bases separated the two germline ends. CDR1 and CDR2 from the germline V gene are LGHNT and FRNRAP. In nucleotides, the CDR3 is TGTGCTAGTGGCCCCAGTAGGGGTCTCGGAAACACCATATATTTT. Residues: CASGPSRGLGNTIYF.

The chain couples TRBV7-8 to TRBJ1-4; no clear D. CDR3 length equals 17 residues. V was clipped by 0 bases and J by 0 bases, with 11 bases between them. The germline V gene encodes CDR1 SGHVS and CDR2 FQNEAQ. The DNA for the CDR3 is TGTGCCAGCAGCTTAGCGACAAGTCGTGCAACTAATGAAAAACTGTTTTTT. Amino acids: CASSLATSRATNEKLFF.

This sequence joins TRBV12-5 and TRBJ2-3, with a weak D call TRBD1 (6 bases). The CDR3 contains 16 residues. The germline V gene encodes CDR1 LGHNT and CDR2 FRNRAP. Trimming removed 5 bases at V and 0 bases at J, with 15 bases between. The CDR3 protein is CASGTVGAYSTDTQYF. In DNA form, the CDR3 reads TGTGCTAGTGGTACCGTGGGGGCGTATAGCACAGATACGCAGTATTTT.

The chain joins TRBV6-1 to TRBJ1-4; weak D call: TRBD1 (5 bases). This CDR3 is built from 16 residues. Germline V gives CDR1 MNHNS, CDR2 SASEGT. Deletions cut 0 bases from V and 8 bases from J, with 16 bases between. Here the CDR3 reads CASSEAVGGIGEKLFF. The CDR3 DNA is TGTGCCAGCAGTGAAGCGGTGGGGGGAATCGGCGAAAAACTGTTTTTT.

This clone has only one observation. The chain links TRBV10-3 to TRBJ1-4, with 8 bases lining up with TRBD1. This CDR3 is 13 amino acids long. The V segment lost 4 bases and the J segment 8 bases; nucleotides outside the gene matches: 3. Germline V CDR1 and CDR2: ENHRY, SYGVKD. The DNA of the CDR3 is TGTGCCATCAGTGGGACAGGGCGCGAAAAACTGTTTTTT. Translated, it gives CAISGTGREKLFF.

The chain recombines TRBV10-3 with TRBJ2-5; 7 nucleotides match TRBD1. Judging by the DNA end, TRBJ2-7 fits better; the J call may be wrong. Germline CDR1 reads ENHRY; CDR2 reads SYGVKD. The CDR3 contains 12 residues. CDR3 in amino acids: CAISRDSYEQYF. CDR3 nucleotides: TGTGCCATCAGTCGGGACAGCTACGAGCAGTACTTC.

The genes are TRBV19 and TRBJ2-1; D is possibly TRBD2 (6 bases). This CDR3 spans 13 amino acids. Trimming shortened V by 6 bases and J by 0 bases, and 6 bases separated the two germline ends. Germline V gives CDR1 LNHDA, CDR2 SQIVND (reference sequence). The CDR3 sequence: CASRRDSYNEQFF. The DNA for the CDR3 is TGTGCCAGTAGGCGGGACTCCTACAATGAGCAGTTCTTC. Full variable domain (rest looked up from reference TRBV19 and TRBJ2-1): DGGITQSPKYLFRKEGQNVTLSCEQNLNHDAMYWYRQDPGQGLRLIYYSQIVNDFQKGDIAEGYSVSREKKESFPLTVTSAQKNPTAFYLCASRRDSYNEQFFGPGTRLTVL.

The chain carries TRBV11-3 and TRBJ2-1; 8 bases agree with TRBD2. CDR1 is SGHNT, CDR2 YENEEA, per germline. The CDR3 is 16 residues long. Trimming removed 5 bases from V and 10 bases from J; junction bases left unmatched: 16. CDR3 sequence (DNA): TGTGCCAGCAGCCCCTACAGGCCTAGCGGGTCGAGGGAGCAGTTCTTC. Residues: CASSPYRPSGSREQFF.

V and J are TRBV20-1 and TRBJ2-1, with a tentative D call TRBD1 (6 bases). The germline CDR1 and CDR2 sequences are DFQATT and SNEGSKA (reference sequence). The CDR3 loop spans 11 amino acids. V lost 6 bases to trimming and J lost 7 bases, with 10 bases between them. The CDR3 sequence: CSAFGQNEQFF. CDR3 DNA sequence: TGCAGTGCCTTCGGACAGAATGAGCAGTTCTTC.

V is TRBV6-5 and J is TRBJ2-1; 9 bases match TRBD2. Trimming at V came to 6 bases and at J to 7 bases, leaving 10 bases not matched to a gene. This CDR3 spans 15 amino acids. CDR1 MNHEY and CDR2 SVGAGI come from the germline V gene. The CDR3 DNA is TGTGCCAGCAGGCCCGGGGGCGGGAGGGGAAATGAGCAGTTCTTC. Translation gives CASRPGGGRGNEQFF.

The genes are TRBV6-5 and TRBJ1-2; TRBD1 matches 10 bases. This CDR3 has 14 residues. J was trimmed by 6 bases and V by 5 bases; bases with no gene match: 6. Germline V gene lookup returns CDR1 MNHEY and CDR2 SVGAGI. CDR3 DNA sequence: TGTGCCAGCAGTCGGGACAGGGGATGGGATGGCTACACCTTC. The encoded protein is CASSRDRGWDGYTF.

V and J are TRBV11-2 and TRBJ2-7; no clear D. Germline CDR1 SGHAT, CDR2 FQNNGV. The ends were cut back, 5 bases at V and 2 bases at J, with 10 bases in the middle. The CDR3 runs 13 residues. CDR3 bases: TGTGCCAGCAGCCCCGACTGGGCCTACGAGCAGTACTTC. It yields the protein CASSPDWAYEQYF.

The chain is built from TRBV5-1 and TRBJ1-3; 7 bases match TRBD1. V lost 7 bases, J lost 0 bases, and 10 bases stayed unmatched. CDR3 length: 16 residues. The germline gives CDR1 SGHRS, CDR2 YFSETQ. DNA for the CDR3: TGCGCCAGCTCACCCGGGACAGTCGTCTCTGGAAACACCATATATTTT. Encoded protein: CASSPGTVVSGNTIYF.

The chain joins TRBV14 to TRBJ1-1, with 7 nucleotides matching TRBD1. The CDR3 has 12 residues. Germline CDR1 and CDR2: SGHDN and FVKESK. V dropped 6 bases and J dropped 5; count of bases not matched to a gene: 3. The DNA of the CDR3 is TGTGCCAGCAGACCGACAGGGACTGAAGCTTTCTTT. Amino acid sequence: CASRPTGTEAFF.

The chain combines TRBV10-3 with TRBJ1-2; 9 bases align to TRBD1. The CDR3 loop spans 15 amino acids. CDR1 and CDR2 from the germline V gene are ENHRY and SYGVKD. J gave up 8 bases and V 0 bases, and 7 bases lay outside the gene matches. The CDR3 is CAISESLDRGRGYTF. The CDR3 DNA reads TGTGCCATCAGTGAGTCGTTGGACAGGGGAAGAGGCTACACCTTC.

The chain links TRBV15 to TRBJ2-5, with 9 positions matching TRBD1. The CDR3 contains 13 residues. The J segment lost 5 bases and the V segment lost 7 bases, leaving 5 bases of the junction unmatched. From germline, CDR1 is LNHNV and CDR2 YYDKDF (reference sequence). DNA of the CDR3: TGTGCCACCAAAAATGGACAGGGGGAGACCCAGTACTTC. Its translation: CATKNGQGETQYF.